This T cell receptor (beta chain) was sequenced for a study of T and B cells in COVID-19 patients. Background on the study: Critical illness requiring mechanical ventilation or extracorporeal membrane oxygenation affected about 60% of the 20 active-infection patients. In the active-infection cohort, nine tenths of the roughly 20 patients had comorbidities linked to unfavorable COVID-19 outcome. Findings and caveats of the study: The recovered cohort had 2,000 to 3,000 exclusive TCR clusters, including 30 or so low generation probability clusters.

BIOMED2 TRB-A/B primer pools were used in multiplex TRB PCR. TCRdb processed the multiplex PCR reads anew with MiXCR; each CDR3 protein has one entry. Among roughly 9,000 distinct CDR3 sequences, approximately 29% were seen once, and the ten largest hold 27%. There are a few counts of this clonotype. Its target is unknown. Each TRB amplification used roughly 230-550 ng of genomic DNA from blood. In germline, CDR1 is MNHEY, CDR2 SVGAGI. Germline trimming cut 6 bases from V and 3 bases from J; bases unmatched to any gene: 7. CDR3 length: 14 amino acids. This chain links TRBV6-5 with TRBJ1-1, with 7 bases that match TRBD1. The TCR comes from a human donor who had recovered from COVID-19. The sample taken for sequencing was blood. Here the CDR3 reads CASSLQGTYTEAFF. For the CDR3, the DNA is TGTGCCAGCAGCCTACAGGGGACCTACACTGAAGCTTTCTTT.